These T cell receptor beta chains were read from a single sample in a study of shared clonotypes between healthy human individuals. This table comes from immunoSEQ multiplex PCR, and its TCRdb copy is limited to in-frame clones, with some not included. The sample includes approximately 340,000 clones, 70% to 75% of them seen just once. Sequenced input: memory CD4+ T cells sorted from blood. All receptors come from a man aged 30 to 39 in good health. The CDR3 runs from the conserved cysteine through the conserved F or W. The order of the fields is D gene, clone size, J gene, V gene, CDR3 DNA, CDR3 protein. A D gene is named only where the DNA matches it firmly. Expanded clones get a size class; other rows say once, few or many, or leave the size out.

TRBD2 once TRBJ2-7 TRBV27 TGTGCCAGCAGTTGGCCAAGGAGCGGGAGGGCCGTTCTGGCCGAGCAGTACTTC CASSWPRSGRAVLAEQYF
TRBD1 many TRBJ2-7 TRBV7-9 TGTGCCAGCAGCTTAGGTGGGACAGCGGCCTACGAGCAGTACTTC CASSLGGTAAYEQYF
TRBD1 - TRBJ1-1 TRBV5-8 TGTGCCAGCAGCCCCTTCGGGGGACAGGTAAACACTGAAGCTTTCTTT CASSPFGGQVNTEAFF
TRBD1 - TRBJ2-1 TRBV5-4 TGTGCCAGCAGCTCAACGACAGGGAACAATGAGCAGTTCTTC CASSSTTGNNEQFF
- - TRBJ2-5 TRBV6-1 TGTGCCAGCAGTGCGTCAGTGGGCAAAGAGACCCAGTACTTC CASSASVGKETQYF
- - TRBJ2-7 TRBV5-1 TGCGCCAGCAGCCTAGGGTCACAGAACGAGCAGTACTTC CASSLGSQNEQYF
TRBD1 once TRBJ1-1 TRBV6-1 TGTGCCAGCAGTGCGGACAGGGGGAATAGAAACACTGAAGCTTTCTTT CASSADRGNRNTEAFF
TRBD1 - TRBJ2-4 TRBV29-1 TGCAGCGTTGAGGGACAGGGGACGGCCAAAAACATTCAGTACTTC CSVEGQGTAKNIQYF
TRBD1 - TRBJ1-1 TRBV6-1 TGTGCCAGCAGTGACCAGGGGGCGAACACTGAAGCTTTCTTT CASSDQGANTEAFF
- - TRBJ1-2 TRBV27 TGTGCCAGCAGCCAACAGGGTACTAACTATGGCTACACCTTC CASSQQGTNYGYTF